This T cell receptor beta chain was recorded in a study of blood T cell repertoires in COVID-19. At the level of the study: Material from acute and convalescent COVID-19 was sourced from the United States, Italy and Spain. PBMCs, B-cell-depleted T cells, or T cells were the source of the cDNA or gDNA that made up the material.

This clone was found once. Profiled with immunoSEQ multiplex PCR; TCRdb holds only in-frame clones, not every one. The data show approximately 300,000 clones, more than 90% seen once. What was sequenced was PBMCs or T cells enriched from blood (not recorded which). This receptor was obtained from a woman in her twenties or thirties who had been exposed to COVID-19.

DNA for the CDR3: TGTGCCAGCAGCGTAGATTGGGCAGTGTCCTACGAGCAGTACTTC. This sequence encodes CASSVDWAVSYEQYF. The chain carries TRBV9 and TRBJ2-7, with unresolved D. The CDR3 consists of 15 residues. Germline V lookup: CDR1 SGDLS, CDR2 YYNGEE. The V gene lost 0 bases and the J gene lost 1 base, with 11 bases spanning the gap.